These T cell receptor beta chains were read from a single sample in a study of blood T cell repertoires in COVID-19. The protocol was immunoSEQ multiplex PCR, while the TCRdb copy is restricted to in-frame clones and leaves out a portion. The sample includes 150,000 to 200,000 clones, roughly four fifths seen only once; the top ten take 6% to 8%. The sample comprised peripheral blood. Every receptor here comes from a woman in her 70s with COVID-19, enrolled during active disease. Each CDR3 is given with its conserved first and last residue. A D gene is named only where the DNA matches it firmly. The size entry is marked missing in some rows and otherwise reads once, few, many or a size class.

clone size | J gene | V gene | D gene | CDR3 DNA | CDR3 protein
few | TRBJ2-4 | TRBV15 | TRBD1 | TGTGCCACCAGCAGAGATAGACAGGGACAGTTCAAAAACATTCAGTACTTC | CATSRDRQGQFKNIQYF
- | TRBJ2-7 | TRBV14 | - | TGTGCCAGCAGCCTACGACTCGGGACAGGGACTAGGCGGTCTTACGAGCAGTACTTC | CASSLRLGTGTRRSYEQYF
- | TRBJ2-6 | TRBV30 | - | TGTGCCTGGAGTGCGCGGGGGGCCAACGTCCTGACTTTC | CAWSARGANVLTF
- | TRBJ2-1 | TRBV9 | TRBD1 | TGTGCCAGCAGCGTAGTGGGACAGGGGTACAATGAGCAGCTCTTC | CASSVVGQGYNEQLF
- | TRBJ2-7 | TRBV7-8 | - | TGTGCCAGCAGCTTAGCTCTAGTCTACGAGCAGTACTTC | CASSLALVYEQYF
- | TRBJ2-1 | TRBV4-1 | TRBD2 | TGCGCCAGCAGCCCCCTGACTAGCGGCTCCTACAATGAGCAGTTCTTC | CASSPLTSGSYNEQFF
- | TRBJ1-3 | TRBV5-1 | - | TGCGCCAGCAGCTTGGTCGCGGGTTCTGGAAACACCATATATTTT | CASSLVAGSGNTIYF
- | TRBJ1-1 | TRBV7-9 | - | TGTGCCAGCAGCTTAGTCAGGGGATTAATTATGAACACTGAAGCTTTCTTT | CASSLVRGLIMNTEAFF
- | TRBJ2-1 | TRBV19 | TRBD2 | TGTGCCAGTAGGAACCGGCGGGAGATCAATGAGCAGTTCTTC | CASRNRREINEQFF
- | TRBJ1-5 | TRBV6-1 | - | TGTGCCAGCAGTGAACTCGGGACACCTTATAGCAATCAGCCCCAGCATTTT | CASSELGTPYSNQPQHF
many | TRBJ2-2 | TRBV5-1 | - | TGCGCCAGCAGCTTGGTTCAGAACACCGGGGAGCTGTTTTTT | CASSLVQNTGELFF
- | TRBJ1-5 | TRBV19 | - | TGTGCCACATCACCACGGACACCCCGGGGCAATCAGCCCCAGCATTTT | CATSPRTPRGNQPQHF
- | TRBJ1-1 | TRBV28 | TRBD1 | TGTGCCAGCAGTTTATTAGGGACAGGGGGCGGAATGGGTGAAGCTTTCTTT | CASSLLGTGGGMGEAFF
- | TRBJ2-2 | TRBV5-4 | - | TGTGCCAGCAGCTACCCGCGGGAGAACACCGGGGAGCTGTTTTTT | CASSYPRENTGELFF
once | TRBJ2-7 | TRBV24-1 | - | TGTGCCACCAGTCCCACAGGGAGGGGAGCCGACGAGCAGTACTTC | CATSPTGRGADEQYF
- | TRBJ2-7 | TRBV19 | TRBD1 | TGTGCCAGTAGTAGACAGGGGAACGAGCAGTACTTC | CASSRQGNEQYF
once | TRBJ2-6 | TRBV28 | TRBD1 | TGTGCCACCAGTTTCCCCACAGGGGGCGGCTCTGGGGCCAACGTCCTGACTTTC | CATSFPTGGGSGANVLTF
few | TRBJ2-7 | TRBV28 | TRBD1 | TGTGCCAGCAGTATGCCGGGACAGGGAAGCGAGCAGTACTTC | CASSMPGQGSEQYF
- | TRBJ1-6 | TRBV28 | - | TGTGGGTCGTCGTTGTGGGGCGCACCCCTCCACTTT | CGSSLWGAPLHF
- | TRBJ2-5 | TRBV9 | TRBD2 | TGTGCCAGCAGCGCCCAGTCGGGACTAGGGGGACGGGAGACCCAGTACTTC | CASSAQSGLGGRETQYF
- | TRBJ2-5 | TRBV12-3/TRBV12-4 | - | TGTGCCAGCAGTAACGAGGCTAAAGAGACCCAGTACTTC | CASSNEAKETQYF
once | TRBJ1-1 | TRBV30 | - | TGTGCCTGGAGTATCGCGGAGTTTCGAGCTTTCTTT | CAWSIAEFRAFF
few | TRBJ2-1 | TRBV14 | TRBD1 | TGTGCCAGCAGCCGGGACAGGGGCCTACGGAAGCAGTTCTTC | CASSRDRGLRKQFF
- | TRBJ2-5 | TRBV7-2 | TRBD1 | TGTGCCAGCAGATCGGGGACAGAAGGGGATGGAGAGACCCAGTACTTC | CASRSGTEGDGETQYF